The 2 T cell receptor beta chains reported below all come from one sample, sequenced in a study of T cell responses to AZD1222 COVID-19 vaccine. Sequencing was performed with immunoSEQ multiplex PCR; in TCRdb, only in-frame clones are kept and a portion is missing. Altogether approximately 170,000 clones are present, roughly nine tenths being singletons, with the ten largest covering roughly 0.98%. Sample: peripheral blood, taken 28 days after the second AZD1222 dose. The receptors come from an adult who received the AZD1222 COVID-19 vaccine.

J is TRBJ1-2 and V is TRBV6-2 or TRBV6-3, with a tentative D call TRBD1 (5 bases). The CDR3 consists of 15 residues. V was trimmed by 5 bases and J by 4 bases, leaving 17 bases between them. The germline V gene has CDR1 MNHEY and CDR2 SVGEGT. CDR3 DNA sequence: TGTGCCAGCAGTCCCCCCCAAGACAGTCCCTATGGCTACACCTTC. Translation: CASSPPQDSPYGYTF.

The chain employs TRBV7-2 and TRBJ2-7; 8 nucleotides align to TRBD2. The CDR3 runs to 16 residues. Germline CDR1 is SGHTA and CDR2 is FQGNSA. The V and J ends lost 5 bases and 3 bases, in that order; junction bases with no gene match: 12. The CDR3 region is CASSPGGGTRVYEQYF. CDR3 DNA sequence: TGTGCCAGCAGCCCCGGAGGGGGGACTAGAGTCTACGAGCAGTACTTC.